The T cell receptor beta chain described here comes from a study of regulatory T cells in long-lasting Graves disease. HTBI primers from iRepertoire and Arm-PCR of CDR3 regions yielded the TCR beta libraries. TCRdb passed the multiplex PCR reads through MiXCR, listing each CDR3 protein once. The sample comprises about 420,000 distinct CDR3 sequences, 16% of which are singletons, and 23% rests with the top ten. The time point denotes: newly diagnosed GD, antithyroid drugs for less than 3 months. RNA isolated from PBMCs was used to make the TCR library. Study-level findings and limits: The study found TRBV28, TRBJ1-2 and TRBJ2-5 favored in persistent disease. Persistent cases of Graves' showed reduced TCR diversity relative to newly diagnosed patients. Those with persistent disease had in common more public clonotypes (roughly 3,000) than new patients (966).

A word on this clonotype: The antigen is unknown.

The CDR3 is made up of 14 amino acids. Germline V gene data show CDR1 as MNHEY and CDR2 as SMNVEV (reference sequence). The V gene end was trimmed by 7 bases and the J gene end by 3 bases; junction bases not matched to a gene: 8. The same sample was also studied in work on T cells in Graves' hyperthyroidism and ophthalmopathy. That paper notes: The study used the HTBI primer set for a first-round RT-PCR of the TCR CDR3.

Here the sequenced sample was peripheral blood mononuclear cells (PBMCs), taken at new diagnosis, from a patient treated with antithyroid drugs. This chain uses TRBV27 with TRBJ2-7; the match to TRBD1 covers 8 bases. This clonotype was obtained from a woman under 30 with Graves disease. The CDR3 here is CASTFQGALYEQYF. The CDR3 DNA sequence: TGTGCCAGCACCTTTCAGGGGGCTCTCTACGAGCAGTACTTC.